Shown below are 4 T cell receptor beta chains from a single sample sequenced in a study of T cell repertoires in cytomegalovirus infection. TCRdb re-derived calls from the reads in MiXCR, one entry per CDR3 protein. The sample carries 650,000 to 850,000 distinct CDR3 sequences, around 29% recorded once. Their target antigens are unknown. Sample: cultured CD8+ T cells from PBMCs, taken from culture after CMV antigen stimulation. The receptors shown here come from a human donor in good health (CMV status not recorded). Some clones in this sample may be carry-over from other donors' samples.

The chain combines TRBV2 with TRBJ1-5, with no clear D. V was shortened by 0 bases and J by 6 bases, with 12 bases between the two germline ends. CDR3 length: 15 amino acids. Germline CDR1 and CDR2: SNHLY and FYNNEI. This chain's CDR3 is CASSEADSGPQPQHF. The CDR3 DNA reads as TGTGCCAGCAGTGAAGCGGATTCCGGGCCTCAGCCCCAGCATTTT.

A few counts support this clonotype. The chain recombines TRBV7-9 with TRBJ2-3, with D perhaps matching TRBD1 (6 bases). Germline CDR1 is SEHNR and CDR2 is FQNEAQ (reference sequence). Trimming removed 6 bases from V and 3 bases from J, with 16 bases in between. This CDR3 region has 15 residues. CDR3 amino acids: CASSPSRGQTDTQYF. DNA of the CDR3: TGTGCCAGCAGTCCTTCCAGGGGTCAGACAGATACGCAGTATTTT.

The sample holds many counts of this clonotype. The V call is TRBV7-6, the J call TRBJ2-2; D is ambiguous. This CDR3 has 13 amino acids. Trimming stripped 5 bases from V and 4 bases from J, with 8 bases between. Germline V CDR1 and CDR2: SGHVS, FNYEAQ. CDR3 in amino acids: CASSPGFTGELFF. The CDR3 DNA reads TGTGCCAGCAGCCCTGGTTTCACCGGGGAGCTGTTTTTT.

V and J are TRBV12-3 or TRBV12-4 and TRBJ1-2; D remains unclear. Trimming stripped 6 bases from V and 4 bases from J, with 15 bases between. The CDR3 has 14 amino acids. CDR3 sequence: CASSRGPLGYGYTF. The CDR3 nucleotides are TGTGCCAGCAGCCGAGGACCACTCGGCTATGGCTACACCTTC.